Given below is one T cell receptor (beta chain) in context. The data are from a study of cytomegalovirus exposure and HLA in healthy donors. This PCR relied on a set of 60 Vbeta primers and 13 Jbeta primers. Measured with immunoSEQ multiplex PCR; TCRdb has only the in-frame clones, and not every one. Of about 130,000 clones in the sample, roughly 85% were seen once. The CDR3 totals 13 residues. Trimming removed 5 bases from V and 7 bases from J, with 16 bases in between. The V gene's germline CDR1 is SQVTM and CDR2 ANQGSEA. This chain joins TRBV29-1 and TRBJ2-3; D is perhaps TRBD2 (5 bases). The sequence came from a boy younger than 18 in good health and CMV-seronegative. The source material was PBMCs. The DNA for the CDR3 is TGCAGCGTTACGGATCGGGGAGAAAATACGCAGTATTTT. It yields the protein CSVTDRGENTQYF.